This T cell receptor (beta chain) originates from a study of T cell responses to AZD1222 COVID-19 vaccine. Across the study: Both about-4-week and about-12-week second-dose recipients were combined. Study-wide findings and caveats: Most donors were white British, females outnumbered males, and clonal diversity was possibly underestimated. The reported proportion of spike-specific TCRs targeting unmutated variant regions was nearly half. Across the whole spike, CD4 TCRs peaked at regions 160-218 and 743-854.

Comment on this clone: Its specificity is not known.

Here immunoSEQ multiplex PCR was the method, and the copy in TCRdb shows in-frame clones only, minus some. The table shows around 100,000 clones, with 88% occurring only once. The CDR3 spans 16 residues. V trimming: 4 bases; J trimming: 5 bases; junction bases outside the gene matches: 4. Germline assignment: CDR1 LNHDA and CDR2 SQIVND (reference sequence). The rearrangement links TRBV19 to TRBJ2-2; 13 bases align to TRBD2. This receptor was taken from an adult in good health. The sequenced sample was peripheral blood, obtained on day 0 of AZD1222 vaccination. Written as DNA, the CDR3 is TGTGCCAGTAGTACTCGACTAGCGGGAGGTACCGGGGAGCTGTTTTTT. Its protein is CASSTRLAGGTGELFF.